Reported below is one T cell receptor (beta chain). Its specificity is not known. Germline V CDR1 and CDR2: MNHEY, SVGAGI. The CDR3 totals 15 residues. V gave up 4 bases and J gave up 7 bases, with 14 bases separating them. The time point is: sample taken at primary tumor resection. This sample was included in a study of spatial heterogeneity in lung cancer. Study conclusions and caveats: Intratumoral expanded alpha and beta TCR counts were found to track tumor mutation counts.

TCRdb passed the 5' RACE reads through MiXCR, listing each CDR3 protein once. The sample yields about 30,000 distinct CDR3 sequences, under 8.5% seen once. The origin of this receptor is a male donor with early-stage non-small cell lung cancer. The rearrangement uses TRBV6-5 and TRBJ1-6; tentative D call: TRBD1 (5 bases). Sequences were derived from lung tumor tissue, sampled at surgery. The CDR3 DNA sequence: TGTGCCAGCAGTTTAGTACAGGCGGGGAATTCACCCCTCCACTTT. Its protein is CASSLVQAGNSPLHF.